The present entry profiles one T cell receptor (beta chain) with its context. Its antigen is as yet unknown. The record originates from a study of CD4 T cells in relation to SARS-CoV-2 and coronaviruses. Study-wide results and limits: In roughly 65% of donors, memory CD4+ clonotypes crossrecognized SARS-CoV-2 and at least one common cold coronavirus spike.

V shed 3 bases and J shed 6 bases, with 12 bases lying between them. Germline loops: CDR1 SEHNR, CDR2 FQNEAQ (reference sequence). This CDR3 contains 15 residues. CD4+ T cells from unexposed donors were obtained before the COVID-19 pandemic (2011-2018). Cryopreserved PBMCs were CD4-enriched, then split into naive and memory cells. Sequencing used immunoSEQ multiplex PCR; TCRdb keeps in-frame clones, though not all of them. The sample consists of about 70,000 clones, over 80% of them appearing once. The sequencing input was memory CD4+ T cells from PBMCs. This receptor was obtained from a human donor in good health. V usage is TRBV7-9 and J usage is TRBJ1-6, with TRBD1 as a possible D gene (6 bases). CDR3 DNA: TGTGCCAGCAGCTTCGGGGGGGCTCGTAATTCACCCCTCCACTTT. This codes for CASSFGGARNSPLHF.